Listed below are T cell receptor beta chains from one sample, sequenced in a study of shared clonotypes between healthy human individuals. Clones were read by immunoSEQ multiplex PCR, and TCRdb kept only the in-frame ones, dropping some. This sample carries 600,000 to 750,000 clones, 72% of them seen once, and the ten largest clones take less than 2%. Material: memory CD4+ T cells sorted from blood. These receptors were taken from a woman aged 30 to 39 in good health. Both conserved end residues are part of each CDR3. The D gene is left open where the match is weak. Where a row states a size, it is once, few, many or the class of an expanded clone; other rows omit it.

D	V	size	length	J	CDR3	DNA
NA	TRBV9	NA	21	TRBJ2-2	CASSVVRRWRTVDRDTGELFF	TGTGCCAGCAGCGTAGTACGGAGGTGGAGGACCGTAGACAGAGACACCGGGGAGCTGTTTTTT
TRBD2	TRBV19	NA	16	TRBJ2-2	CASSHRTSSRTGELFF	TGTGCCAGTAGCCATCGGACTAGCTCAAGGACCGGGGAGCTGTTTTTT
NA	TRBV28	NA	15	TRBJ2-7	CASSYSGEGSYEQYF	TGTGCCAGCAGTTACTCAGGGGAAGGCTCCTACGAGCAGTACTTC
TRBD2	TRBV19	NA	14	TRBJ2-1	CASNSGGAYNEQFF	TGTGCTTCGAATAGCGGGGGAGCCTACAATGAGCAGTTCTTC
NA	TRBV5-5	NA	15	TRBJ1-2	CASSLAGKDGYGYTF	TGTGCCAGCAGCTTGGCTGGGAAAGACGGCTATGGCTACACCTTC
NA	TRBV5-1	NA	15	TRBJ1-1	CASSPPRGGGTEAFF	TGCGCCAGCAGCCCCCCGAGGGGCGGGGGAACTGAAGCTTTCTTT
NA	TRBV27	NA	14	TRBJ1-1	CASRTFSGNTEAFF	TGTGCCAGCAGGACTTTTAGTGGGAACACTGAAGCTTTCTTT
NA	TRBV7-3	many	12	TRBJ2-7	CASSPYIEEQYF	TGTGCCAGCAGCCCCTACATTGAGGAGCAGTACTTC
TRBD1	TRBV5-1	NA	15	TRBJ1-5	CASSLGDRDAQPQHF	TGCGCCAGCAGCTTGGGAGACAGGGATGCTCAGCCCCAGCATTTT
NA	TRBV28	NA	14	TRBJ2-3	CASSPAVGGNRQYF	TGTGCCAGCAGCCCAGCCGTGGGAGGCAATAGGCAGTATTTT
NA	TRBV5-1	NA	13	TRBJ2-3	CASSLGPQDTQYF	TGCGCCAGCAGCTTGGGGCCTCAGGATACGCAGTATTTT
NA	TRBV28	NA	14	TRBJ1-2	CASRIPGPPYGYTF	TGTGCCAGCAGAATCCCGGGACCGCCCTATGGCTACACCTTC
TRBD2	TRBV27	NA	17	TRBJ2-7	CASSSTSGWRGSYEQYF	TGTGCCAGCAGTTCGACTAGCGGGTGGAGGGGCTCCTACGAGCAGTACTTC
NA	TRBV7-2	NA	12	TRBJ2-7	CASRSGAYEQYF	TGTGCCAGCAGGTCGGGAGCCTACGAGCAGTACTTC
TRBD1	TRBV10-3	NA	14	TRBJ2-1	CAIQAGQGFGEQFF	TGTGCCATCCAGGCGGGACAGGGGTTCGGTGAGCAGTTCTTC
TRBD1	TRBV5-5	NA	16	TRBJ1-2	CASSLPYSLYRQGYCF	TGTGCCAGCAGCTTGCCATATAGTCTATATCGACAGGGTTACTGCTTC
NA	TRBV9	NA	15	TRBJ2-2	CASSVDPMGTGELFF	TGTGCCAGCAGCGTCGATCCGATGGGAACCGGGGAGCTGTTTTTT
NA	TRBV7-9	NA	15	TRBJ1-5	CASSSDRTPNQPQHF	TGTGCCAGCAGCTCCGACAGGACCCCGAATCAGCCCCAGCATTTT
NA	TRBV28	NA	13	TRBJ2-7	CASSSGDTYEQYF	TGTGCCAGCAGTTCCGGGGATACCTACGAGCAGTACTTC
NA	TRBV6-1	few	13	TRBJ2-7	CASTDGDSYEQYF	TGTGCCAGCACCGATGGCGACTCCTACGAGCAGTACTTC
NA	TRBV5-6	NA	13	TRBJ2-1	CASSLVEAMGQFF	TGTGCCAGCAGCTTGGTAGAAGCGATGGGGCAGTTCTTC
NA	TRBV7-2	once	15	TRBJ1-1	CASSDTGGINTEAFF	TGTGCCAGCAGCGACACAGGTGGAATAAACACTGAAGCTTTCTTT
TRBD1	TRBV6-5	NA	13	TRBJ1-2	CASSYSMDRGYTF	TGTGCCAGCAGTTATTCCATGGACAGGGGCTACACCTTC
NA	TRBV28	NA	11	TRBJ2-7	CASGSSYEQYF	TGTGCCAGTGGGAGCTCCTACGAGCAGTACTTC
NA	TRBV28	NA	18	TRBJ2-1	CASSLGDFQNNLYNEQFF	TGTGCCAGCAGTTTGGGGGATTTTCAGAACAACCTCTACAATGAGCAGTTCTTC
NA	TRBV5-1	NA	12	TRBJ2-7	CASSLDGSEQYF	TGCGCCAGCAGCCTGGACGGAAGCGAGCAGTACTTC
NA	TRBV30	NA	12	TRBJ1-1	CAWTQASTEAFF	TGTGCCTGGACCCAAGCGAGCACTGAAGCTTTCTTT
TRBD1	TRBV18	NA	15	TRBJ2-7	CASSPTGGDYRVQYF	TGTGCCAGCTCACCGACAGGGGGAGATTATAGGGTGCAGTACTTC
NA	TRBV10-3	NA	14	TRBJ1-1	CAISKAQTNTEAFF	TGTGCCATCTCCAAGGCGCAGACGAACACTGAAGCTTTCTTT
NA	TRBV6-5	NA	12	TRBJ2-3	CAGQLDTDTQYF	TGTGCCGGACAGTTAGACACAGATACGCAGTATTTT
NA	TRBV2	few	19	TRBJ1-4	CASSEFSLNLGRANEKLFF	TGTGCCAGCAGTGAGTTTAGCCTAAACTTGGGGCGAGCTAATGAAAAACTGTTTTTT
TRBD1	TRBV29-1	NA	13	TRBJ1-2	CSVELTGGYGYTF	TGCAGCGTTGAATTGACAGGGGGCTATGGCTACACCTTC
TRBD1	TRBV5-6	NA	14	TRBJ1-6	CASSSDRVVSPLHF	TGTGCCAGCAGTTCCGACAGGGTGGTTTCACCCCTCCACTTT
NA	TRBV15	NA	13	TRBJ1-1	CATSRDFRHEAFF	TGTGCCACCAGCAGAGATTTTAGGCACGAAGCTTTCTTT
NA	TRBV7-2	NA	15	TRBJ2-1	CASSFGTDRRNEQFF	TGTGCCAGCAGCTTTGGAACTGACAGACGCAATGAGCAGTTCTTC
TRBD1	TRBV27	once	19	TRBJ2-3	CASSLFSEGQGLDSYTQYF	TGTGCCAGCAGTTTATTCAGCGAGGGACAGGGGCTCGATAGTTATACGCAGTATTTT
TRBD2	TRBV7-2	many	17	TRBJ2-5	CASSLVLALTGGGTQYF	TGTGCCAGCAGCTTAGTACTAGCGCTAACCGGGGGGGGGACCCAGTACTTC
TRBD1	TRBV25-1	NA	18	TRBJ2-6	CASSDRDRGYAGANVLTF	TGTGCCAGCAGTGACCGGGACAGGGGATATGCAGGGGCCAACGTCCTGACTTTC
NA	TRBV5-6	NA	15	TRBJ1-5	CASSPRGGRNQPQHF	TGTGCCAGCAGCCCCCGGGGGGGGCGCAATCAGCCCCAGCATTTT
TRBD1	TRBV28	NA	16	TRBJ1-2	CASSLRGGQGADGYTF	TGTGCCAGCAGTTTACGGGGGGGACAGGGGGCGGATGGCTACACCTTC
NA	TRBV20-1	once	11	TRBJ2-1	CSAPSRNEQFF	TGCAGTGCTCCCTCTAGGAATGAGCAGTTCTTC
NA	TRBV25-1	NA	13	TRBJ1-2	CASSEGGNYGYTF	TGTGCCAGCAGTGAAGGGGGTAACTATGGCTACACCTTC
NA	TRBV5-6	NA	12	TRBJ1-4	CASSSQDEKLFF	TGTGCCAGCAGCTCTCAGGATGAAAAACTGTTTTTT
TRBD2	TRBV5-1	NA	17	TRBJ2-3	CASSPGLAGGLADTQYF	TGCGCCAGCAGCCCTGGACTAGCGGGAGGATTGGCAGATACGCAGTATTTT
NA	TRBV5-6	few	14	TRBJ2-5	CASSSPGGQETQYF	TGTGCCAGCAGCTCCCCGGGTGGCCAAGAGACCCAGTACTTC
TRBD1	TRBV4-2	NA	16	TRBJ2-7	CASSQSPDRGIHEQYF	TGTGCCAGCAGCCAAAGCCCGGACAGGGGAATTCACGAGCAGTACTTC
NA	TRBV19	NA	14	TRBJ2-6	CASSLYSGANVLTF	TGTGCCAGTAGCCTTTACTCTGGGGCCAACGTCCTGACTTTC
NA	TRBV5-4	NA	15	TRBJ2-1	CASSPGTGSSNEQFF	TGTGCCAGCAGCCCAGGGACTGGTTCGAGCAATGAGCAGTTCTTC
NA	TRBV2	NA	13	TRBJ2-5	CASSVARKETQYF	TGTGCCAGCAGTGTGGCTAGAAAAGAGACCCAGTACTTC
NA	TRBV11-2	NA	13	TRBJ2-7	CASSLEVNSFQYF	TGTGCCAGCAGCTTAGAGGTTAATAGCTTTCAGTACTTC
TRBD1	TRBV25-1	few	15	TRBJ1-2	CASSETGTGADRYTF	TGTGCCAGCAGTGAAACCGGGACAGGGGCTGACCGCTACACCTTC
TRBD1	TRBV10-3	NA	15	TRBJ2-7	CAIKSEGAGKGEQYF	TGTGCCATCAAATCAGAGGGGGCAGGGAAGGGCGAGCAGTACTTC
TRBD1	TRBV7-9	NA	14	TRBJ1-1	CASVTGYKNTEAFF	TGTGCCAGCGTGACAGGGTATAAGAACACTGAAGCTTTCTTT
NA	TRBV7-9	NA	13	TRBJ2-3	CASSLDGTDTQYF	TGTGCCAGCAGCTTAGACGGCACAGATACGCAGTATTTT